The entry below describes one TCR beta chain. Its target is not known. A much larger clone differs by one base, so this may be a read error. This entry belongs to a study of regulatory T cells in long-lasting Graves disease. Findings and limits, study-wide: TCR diversity was lower in persistent than newly diagnosed Graves' disease. Persistent cases favored TRBV28, TRBJ1-2 and TRBJ2-5.

Time point denoted: newly diagnosed GD, antithyroid drugs for less than 3 months. Researchers made the TCR library from RNA that was extracted from PBMCs. The CDR3 has 15 residues. The germline V gene has CDR1 MDHEN and CDR2 SYDVKM. Arm-PCR of CDR3 regions with iRepertoire HTBI primers generated TCR beta libraries. MiXCR, run by TCRdb on the multiplex PCR reads, gives a single entry per CDR3 protein. Of roughly 610,000 distinct CDR3 sequences listed, 16% are singletons. A further study also used this sample, focusing on T cells in Graves' hyperthyroidism and ophthalmopathy. Per that study: Blood also contained most expanded thyroid clonotypes above 0.001.

The chain couples TRBV28 to TRBJ1-5, with TRBD1 identical over 7 bases. The specimen comprised peripheral blood mononuclear cells (PBMCs), sampled at new diagnosis, from a patient treated with antithyroid drugs. This clonotype originated in a woman aged 30 to 39 with Graves disease. CDR3 protein: CTSRRGQSSNQPQHF. In nucleotides, the CDR3 is TGTACCAGCAGAAGGGGACAGTCTAGCAATCAGCCCCAGCATTTT.